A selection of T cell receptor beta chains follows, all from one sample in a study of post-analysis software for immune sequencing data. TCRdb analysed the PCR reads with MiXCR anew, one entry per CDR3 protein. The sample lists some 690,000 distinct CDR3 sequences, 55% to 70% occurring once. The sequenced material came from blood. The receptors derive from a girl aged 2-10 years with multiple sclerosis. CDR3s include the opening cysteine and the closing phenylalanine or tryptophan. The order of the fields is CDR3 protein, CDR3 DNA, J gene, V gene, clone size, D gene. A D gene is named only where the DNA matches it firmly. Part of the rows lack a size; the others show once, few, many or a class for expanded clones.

CDR3: CASSLLTQDGYTF; DNA: TGTGCCAGCAGTTTATTAACACAAGATGGCTACACCTTC; J: TRBJ1-2; V: TRBV12-3/TRBV12-4; size: NA; D: NA
CDR3: CASGSGRETQYF; DNA: TGCGCCAGCGGTAGCGGGAGGGAGACCCAGTACTTC; J: TRBJ2-5; V: TRBV5-1; size: few; D: TRBD2
CDR3: CATGDRLTNEQFF; DNA: TGTGCCACCGGGGACCGCCTAACTAATGAGCAGTTCTTC; J: TRBJ2-1; V: TRBV24-1; size: few; D: NA
CDR3: CASSWPWGLAGTIDTQYF; DNA: TGTGCCAGCAGTTGGCCCTGGGGATTAGCGGGAACAATAGATACGCAGTATTTT; J: TRBJ2-3; V: TRBV7-9; size: NA; D: TRBD2
CDR3: CASSLAHAATGELFF; DNA: TGCGCCAGCAGCTTGGCACACGCGGCTACCGGGGAGCTGTTTTTT; J: TRBJ2-2; V: TRBV5-1; size: NA; D: NA
CDR3: CASSLTDSNTEAFF; DNA: TGTGCCAGCAGCTTGACCGACAGCAACACTGAAGCTTTCTTT; J: TRBJ1-1; V: TRBV5-5; size: NA; D: NA
CDR3: CASSVGSGTGENIQYF; DNA: TGTGCCAGCAGCGTAGGTTCCGGGACAGGGGAAAACATTCAGTACTTC; J: TRBJ2-4; V: TRBV9; size: NA; D: TRBD1
CDR3: CASSEGRSGAYEQYF; DNA: TGCGCCAGCAGTGAGGGACGTTCAGGGGCCTACGAGCAGTACTTC; J: TRBJ2-7; V: TRBV10-1; size: NA; D: NA
CDR3: CSVEAPHQETQYF; DNA: TGCAGCGTTGAGGCCCCACACCAAGAGACCCAGTACTTC; J: TRBJ2-5; V: TRBV29-1; size: NA; D: NA
CDR3: CASSGRAGQGALSTDTQYF; DNA: TGCGCCAGCAGCGGTAGAGCGGGACAGGGGGCCCTTAGCACAGATACGCAGTATTTT; J: TRBJ2-3; V: TRBV5-1; size: few; D: TRBD1
CDR3: CASSRTGICNEQFF; DNA: TGCGCCAGCAGCCGCACAGGGATATGCAATGAGCAGTTCTTC; J: TRBJ2-1; V: TRBV5-1; size: NA; D: NA
CDR3: CASWTRWGVNEQFF; DNA: TGTGCCAGCTGGACGCGGTGGGGGGTCAATGAGCAGTTCTTC; J: TRBJ2-1; V: TRBV6-2/TRBV6-3; size: NA; D: NA
CDR3: CSAGGGRYNEQFF; DNA: TGCAGCGCCGGGGGGGGTCGGTACAATGAGCAGTTCTTC; J: TRBJ2-1; V: TRBV29-1; size: NA; D: TRBD2
CDR3: CSVASMGLGDEKLFF; DNA: TGCAGCGTTGCTTCCATGGGATTAGGAGATGAAAAACTGTTTTTT; J: TRBJ1-4; V: TRBV29-1; size: NA; D: NA
CDR3: CASKEFDQPQHF; DNA: TGTGCCAGTAAGGAATTTGATCAGCCCCAGCATTTT; J: TRBJ1-5; V: TRBV19; size: NA; D: NA
CDR3: CASSRHILQETQYF; DNA: TGTGCCAGCAGCCGACACATCCTCCAAGAGACCCAGTACTTC; J: TRBJ2-5; V: TRBV7-2; size: NA; D: NA
CDR3: CSVGTVWNTEAFF; DNA: TGCAGCGTTGGAACGGTTTGGAACACTGAAGCTTTCTTT; J: TRBJ1-1; V: TRBV29-1; size: few; D: NA
CDR3: CASSYSFRGGTDTQYF; DNA: TGTGCCAGCAGTTACTCGTTCAGGGGGGGAACAGATACGCAGTATTTT; J: TRBJ2-3; V: TRBV6-5; size: NA; D: NA
CDR3: CASSSRILYEQYF; DNA: TGTGCCAGCAGTTCCCGGATTCTCTACGAGCAGTACTTC; J: TRBJ2-7; V: TRBV7-2; size: NA; D: NA
CDR3: CASSQAGGYTF; DNA: TGTGCCAGCAGCCAGGCGGGGGGCTACACCTTC; J: TRBJ1-2; V: TRBV4-2; size: NA; D: NA
CDR3: CASSYLLAYLKETQYF; DNA: TGTGCCAGCAGCTACCTCCTAGCGTACTTAAAAGAGACCCAGTACTTC; J: TRBJ2-5; V: TRBV6-2/TRBV6-3; size: few; D: NA
CDR3: CASSLGYSADTQYF; DNA: TGCGCCAGCAGCTTGGGGTACAGCGCAGATACGCAGTATTTT; J: TRBJ2-3; V: TRBV5-1; size: NA; D: NA
CDR3: CASSQEGGRQGEFF; DNA: TGTGCCAGCAGCCAAGAGGGGGGGAGACAGGGTGAGTTCTTC; J: TRBJ2-1; V: TRBV3-1; size: NA; D: NA
CDR3: CASSFGAEAFF; DNA: TGTGCCAGCAGTTTTGGAGCTGAAGCTTTCTTT; J: TRBJ1-1; V: TRBV12-3/TRBV12-4; size: few; D: NA
CDR3: CASRPTSGTYEQYF; DNA: TGTGCCAGCAGACCGACTAGCGGAACTTACGAGCAGTACTTC; J: TRBJ2-7; V: TRBV6-5; size: once; D: TRBD2
CDR3: CASTGRTSAGGYTF; DNA: TGTGCCAGCACGGGCCGAACGTCGGCGGGGGGCTACACCTTC; J: TRBJ1-2; V: TRBV7-3; size: few; D: NA
CDR3: CASRGGENTEAFF; DNA: TGTGCCAGCAGGGGGGGGGAAAACACTGAAGCTTTCTTT; J: TRBJ1-1; V: TRBV2; size: few; D: NA
CDR3: CASSPGQIYNEQFF; DNA: TGCGCCAGCAGTCCGGGACAGATTTACAATGAGCAGTTCTTC; J: TRBJ2-1; V: TRBV10-1; size: few; D: TRBD1
CDR3: CASSLAAGEGNSPLHF; DNA: TGTGCCAGCAGCTTGGCGGCGGGAGAGGGAAATTCACCCCTCCACTTT; J: TRBJ1-6; V: TRBV5-6; size: NA; D: NA
CDR3: CASSDAVSPSGYTF; DNA: TGTGCCAGCAGCGACGCCGTATCCCCCTCGGGCTACACCTTC; J: TRBJ1-2; V: TRBV7-9; size: NA; D: NA
CDR3: CASSLAARLAGPNSTDTQYF; DNA: TGTGCCAGCAGCTTGGCGGCGAGACTAGCGGGGCCTAATAGCACAGATACGCAGTATTTT; J: TRBJ2-3; V: TRBV7-9; size: NA; D: TRBD2
CDR3: CSVGQGENTGELFF; DNA: TGCAGCGTTGGACAGGGGGAGAACACCGGGGAGCTGTTTTTT; J: TRBJ2-2; V: TRBV29-1; size: NA; D: TRBD1
CDR3: CASSLNWGEAFF; DNA: TGCGCCAGCAGCTTGAACTGGGGTGAAGCTTTCTTT; J: TRBJ1-1; V: TRBV5-1; size: NA; D: NA
CDR3: CASTNRLAGVTDTQYF; DNA: TGTGCCAGCACCAACCGGCTAGCGGGGGTGACAGATACGCAGTATTTT; J: TRBJ2-3; V: TRBV7-8; size: NA; D: TRBD2
CDR3: CARAIGTGKETQYF; DNA: TGTGCCAGGGCAATCGGGACAGGAAAAGAGACCCAGTACTTC; J: TRBJ2-5; V: TRBV7-9; size: few; D: TRBD1
CDR3: CASRAFVVKGSEAFF; DNA: TGTGCCAGCAGGGCATTTGTGGTTAAGGGGTCTGAAGCTTTCTTT; J: TRBJ1-1; V: TRBV12-3/TRBV12-4; size: NA; D: NA
CDR3: CASSKGQAPQFF; DNA: TGTGCCAGCAGCAAGGGACAGGCGCCGCAGTTCTTC; J: TRBJ2-1; V: TRBV6-2/TRBV6-3; size: NA; D: TRBD1
CDR3: CAGSQLGQGGLNEQFF; DNA: TGCGCCGGCAGCCAATTGGGACAGGGGGGTCTCAACGAGCAGTTCTTC; J: TRBJ2-1; V: TRBV5-1; size: NA; D: TRBD1
CDR3: CASSRWTSGGSEQFF; DNA: TGTGCCAGCAGCCGGTGGACTAGCGGGGGTTCTGAGCAGTTCTTC; J: TRBJ2-1; V: TRBV14; size: few; D: TRBD2
CDR3: CATRVGHLGEQYF; DNA: TGTGCGACCCGGGTTGGACATTTGGGAGAGCAGTACTTC; J: TRBJ2-7; V: TRBV6-6; size: NA; D: NA
CDR3: CSARGKRVNYGYTF; DNA: TGCAGTGCTAGAGGCAAGAGAGTGAACTATGGCTACACCTTC; J: TRBJ1-2; V: TRBV20-1; size: NA; D: NA
CDR3: CASNPGLAGETAYNEQFF; DNA: TGTGCCAGCAATCCGGGACTAGCGGGAGAGACGGCCTACAATGAGCAGTTCTTC; J: TRBJ2-1; V: TRBV7-6; size: NA; D: TRBD2
CDR3: CASSLALSSGANVLTF; DNA: TGTGCCAGCAGCTTAGCGCTTAGCTCTGGGGCCAACGTCCTGACTTTC; J: TRBJ2-6; V: TRBV7-2; size: NA; D: NA
CDR3: CSVESRDRASGANVLTF; DNA: TGCAGCGTTGAAAGTAGGGACAGGGCATCTGGGGCCAACGTCCTGACTTTC; J: TRBJ2-6; V: TRBV29-1; size: NA; D: TRBD1
CDR3: CASSLDRASGSSYEQYF; DNA: TGCGCCAGCAGCTTGGATCGCGCTAGCGGGAGTTCATACGAGCAGTACTTC; J: TRBJ2-7; V: TRBV5-1; size: NA; D: TRBD2
CDR3: CASSSGAPRNEQFF; DNA: TGCGCCAGCAGCAGCGGGGCCCCGAGGAATGAGCAGTTCTTC; J: TRBJ2-1; V: TRBV10-1; size: NA; D: TRBD2
CDR3: CASSPGGQGVYGYTF; DNA: TGTGCCAGCTCGCCAGGGGGACAGGGGGTGTATGGCTACACCTTC; J: TRBJ1-2; V: TRBV18; size: NA; D: TRBD1
CDR3: CSARDLDRVYGYTF; DNA: TGCAGTGCTAGAGATCTGGACAGGGTCTATGGCTACACCTTC; J: TRBJ1-2; V: TRBV20-1; size: NA; D: TRBD1
CDR3: CASSLVGQSSYNSPLHF; DNA: TGTGCCAGCAGCTTAGTGGGTCAGAGCTCCTATAATTCACCCCTCCACTTT; J: TRBJ1-6; V: TRBV7-2; size: NA; D: NA
CDR3: CSASSGDTQYF; DNA: TGCAGTGCTAGTTCTGGAGATACGCAGTATTTT; J: TRBJ2-3; V: TRBV20-1; size: many; D: NA
CDR3: CSVAVFYEQYF; DNA: TGCAGCGTTGCAGTGTTCTACGAGCAGTACTTC; J: TRBJ2-7; V: TRBV29-1; size: NA; D: NA
CDR3: CASSEASRGEQFF; DNA: TGCGCCAGCAGTGAAGCCTCCAGGGGTGAGCAGTTCTTC; J: TRBJ2-1; V: TRBV10-1; size: NA; D: NA
CDR3: CASSLAGIANYGYTF; DNA: TGTGCCAGCAGCTTAGCAGGGATAGCTAACTATGGCTACACCTTC; J: TRBJ1-2; V: TRBV7-2; size: few; D: NA
CDR3: CSVEVAGGSPDTQYF; DNA: TGCAGCGTTGAAGTAGCGGGAGGGAGCCCAGATACGCAGTATTTT; J: TRBJ2-3; V: TRBV29-1; size: few; D: TRBD2
CDR3: CASSLARGVAYEQYF; DNA: TGTGCCAGCAGTTTAGCGAGAGGGGTTGCTTACGAGCAGTACTTC; J: TRBJ2-7; V: TRBV27; size: NA; D: NA
CDR3: CSAPSWDRGLYNEQFF; DNA: TGCAGTGCTCCATCCTGGGACAGGGGGTTATACAATGAGCAGTTCTTC; J: TRBJ2-1; V: TRBV20-1; size: NA; D: TRBD1
CDR3: CASSVQEGNTEAFF; DNA: TGTGCCAGCAGTGTCCAGGAGGGAAACACTGAAGCTTTCTTT; J: TRBJ1-1; V: TRBV6-5; size: once; D: NA
CDR3: CATSDPASGGTDTQYF; DNA: TGTGCCACCAGTGATCCAGCTAGCGGAGGCACAGATACGCAGTATTTT; J: TRBJ2-3; V: TRBV24-1; size: few; D: TRBD2
CDR3: CSATVMLAKNIQYF; DNA: TGCAGTGCTACGGTCATGCTAGCCAAAAACATTCAGTACTTC; J: TRBJ2-4; V: TRBV20-1; size: NA; D: NA
CDR3: CASSRLADMNTEAFF; DNA: TGCGCCAGCAGCCGCCTAGCGGACATGAACACTGAAGCTTTCTTT; J: TRBJ1-1; V: TRBV4-3; size: NA; D: NA